This TCR beta chain was retrieved from a study of CD8 T cells in Susac syndrome. Trimming took 1 base from V and 9 from J, leaving 19 bases between them. This CDR3 spans 15 amino acids. From germline, CDR1 is SNHLY and CDR2 FYNNEI. Random hexamers served to reverse transcribe roughly 0.5 to 1 ug RNA. TCRdb re-derived calls from the immunoSEQ multiplex PCR reads in MiXCR, one entry per CDR3 protein. The sample has some 120,000 distinct CDR3 sequences; 90% to 95% are singletons. The sequenced sample consisted of CD4+ T cells from PBMCs. The rearrangement joins TRBV2 to TRBJ2-7; possible D gene TRBD1, 6 bases. This TCR derives from a human donor with multiple sclerosis. CDR3: CASSEGQGKGPGQYF. In DNA form, the CDR3 reads TGTGCCAGCAGTGAAGGGCAGGGGAAAGGGCCGGGGCAGTACTTC.